This is a list of T cell receptor beta chains from one sample in a study of CD8+CD57+ T cells in acquired aplastic anemia. TCRdb re-analysed the reads in MiXCR, keeping a single row per CDR3 protein. The sample holds about 160,000 distinct CDR3 sequences, approximately 40% seen once. Sequencing input: sorted CD4+, CD8+, or CD8+CD57+ T cells (not recorded which) from PBMCs. These receptors all stem from a human donor in good health. The CDR3 runs from the conserved cysteine through the conserved F or W. The order of the fields is clone size, D gene, CDR3 length, J gene, V gene, CDR3 protein, CDR3 DNA. A D gene is named only where the DNA matches it firmly. Clone size, where shown, is once, few, many, or a class for clones that have expanded.

abundance: many
d_gene: .
len: 16
j_gene: TRBJ2-6
v_gene: TRBV19
CDR3aa: CASGGPISSGANVLTF
CDR3nt: TGTGCCAGCGGGGGGCCGATATCCTCTGGGGCCAACGTCCTGACTTTC

abundance: many
d_gene: .
len: 12
j_gene: TRBJ2-3
v_gene: TRBV5-1
CDR3aa: CASSLDQGGWNF
CDR3nt: TGCGCCAGCAGCTTGGATCAGGGGGGGTGGAATTTT

abundance: .
d_gene: .
len: 14
j_gene: TRBJ2-2
v_gene: TRBV24-1
CDR3aa: CATSDPPGNGELFF
CDR3nt: TGTGCCACCAGCGATCCTCCGGGTAACGGGGAGCTGTTTTTT

abundance: .
d_gene: .
len: 15
j_gene: TRBJ1-2
v_gene: TRBV2
CDR3aa: CASSYSGSPSAGYTF
CDR3nt: TGTGCCAGCAGTTATTCCGGGAGCCCGAGCGCTGGCTACACCTTC

abundance: .
d_gene: .
len: 13
j_gene: TRBJ2-1
v_gene: TRBV30
CDR3aa: CAWREDSYNEQFF
CDR3nt: TGTGCCTGGAGAGAGGACTCCTACAATGAGCAGTTCTTC

abundance: few
d_gene: .
len: 12
j_gene: TRBJ1-5
v_gene: TRBV20-1
CDR3aa: CSARDFDQPQHF
CDR3nt: TGCAGTGCTAGAGACTTCGATCAGCCCCAGCATTTT

abundance: .
d_gene: TRBD1
len: 15
j_gene: TRBJ2-5
v_gene: TRBV6-4
CDR3aa: CASSAGQGASETQYF
CDR3nt: TGTGCCAGCAGCGCCGGACAGGGGGCTTCAGAGACCCAGTACTTC

abundance: many
d_gene: .
len: 16
j_gene: TRBJ2-2
v_gene: TRBV7-9
CDR3aa: CASSWDISGEAGELFF
CDR3nt: TGTGCCAGCAGCTGGGACATCTCAGGAGAGGCCGGGGAGCTGTTTTTT

abundance: .
d_gene: .
len: 15
j_gene: TRBJ2-3
v_gene: TRBV11-1
CDR3aa: CASTGKALPSDTQYF
CDR3nt: TGTGCCAGTACGGGGAAGGCCTTACCTTCAGATACGCAGTATTTT

abundance: many
d_gene: .
len: 14
j_gene: TRBJ2-7
v_gene: TRBV7-2
CDR3aa: CASSFGGASYEQYF
CDR3nt: TGTGCCAGCAGCTTCGGGGGCGCAAGTTACGAGCAGTACTTC

abundance: .
d_gene: .
len: 13
j_gene: TRBJ1-1
v_gene: TRBV2
CDR3aa: CASSGEGITEAFF
CDR3nt: TGTGCCAGCTCCGGCGAGGGAATCACTGAAGCTTTCTTT

abundance: many
d_gene: .
len: 13
j_gene: TRBJ2-5
v_gene: TRBV7-9
CDR3aa: CASSFQIKGSQYF
CDR3nt: TGTGCCAGCAGCTTTCAGATAAAAGGGTCCCAGTACTTC

abundance: .
d_gene: .
len: 14
j_gene: TRBJ1-3
v_gene: TRBV18
CDR3aa: CASSPTGGAYTIYF
CDR3nt: TGTGCCAGCTCACCGACCGGAGGGGCTTACACCATATATTTT

abundance: many
d_gene: .
len: 14
j_gene: TRBJ1-3
v_gene: TRBV12-3/TRBV12-4
CDR3aa: CASTRTESGNTIYF
CDR3nt: TGTGCCAGCACCAGGACAGAGTCTGGAAACACCATATATTTT

abundance: many
d_gene: TRBD2
len: 17
j_gene: TRBJ2-2
v_gene: TRBV10-3
CDR3aa: CAISDRGGAGEAGELFF
CDR3nt: TGTGCCATCAGTGACCGCGGGGGGGCCGGAGAAGCCGGGGAGCTGTTTTTT